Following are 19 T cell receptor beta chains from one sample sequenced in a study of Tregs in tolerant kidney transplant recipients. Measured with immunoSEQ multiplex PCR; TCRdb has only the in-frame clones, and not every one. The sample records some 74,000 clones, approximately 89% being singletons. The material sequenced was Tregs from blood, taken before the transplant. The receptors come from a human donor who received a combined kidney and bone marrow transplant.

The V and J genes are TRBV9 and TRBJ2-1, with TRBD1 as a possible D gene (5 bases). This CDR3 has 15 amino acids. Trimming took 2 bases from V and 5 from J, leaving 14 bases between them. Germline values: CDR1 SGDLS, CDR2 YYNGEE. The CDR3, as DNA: TGTGCCAGCAGCGTTCAGGGAACGCAGAACAATGAGCAGTTCTTC. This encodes CASSVQGTQNNEQFF.

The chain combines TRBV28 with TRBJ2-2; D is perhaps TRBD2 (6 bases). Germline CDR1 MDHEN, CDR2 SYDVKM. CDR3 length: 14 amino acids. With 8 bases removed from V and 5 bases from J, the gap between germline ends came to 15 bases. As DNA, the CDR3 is TGTGCCAGCTCACGACGGGGGAGGACCGGGGAGCTGTTTTTT. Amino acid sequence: CASSRRGRTGELFF.

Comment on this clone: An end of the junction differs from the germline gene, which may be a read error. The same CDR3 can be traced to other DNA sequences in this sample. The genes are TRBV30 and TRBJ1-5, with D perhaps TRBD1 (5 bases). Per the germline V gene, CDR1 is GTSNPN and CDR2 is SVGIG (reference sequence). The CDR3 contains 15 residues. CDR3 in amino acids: CAWSVRGDGNQPQHF. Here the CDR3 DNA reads TGCGCCTGGAGTGTACGGGGGGATGGGAATCAGCCCCAGCATTTT.

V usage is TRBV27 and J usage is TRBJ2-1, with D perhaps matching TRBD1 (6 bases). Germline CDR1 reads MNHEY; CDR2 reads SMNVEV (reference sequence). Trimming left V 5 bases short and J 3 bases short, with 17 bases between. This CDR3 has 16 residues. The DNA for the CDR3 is TGTGCCAGCAGTCCAATCGGACAGAAACTCTACAATGAGCAGTTCTTC. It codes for CASSPIGQKLYNEQFF.

CDR3 bases: TGTGCCAGCAGTTACAGGGGGCTCCCCTACGAGCAGTACTTC. Translation: CASSYRGLPYEQYF. The V gene is TRBV27, the J gene TRBJ2-7; 9 positions match TRBD1. CDR1 and CDR2 from the germline V gene are MNHEY and SMNVEV (reference sequence). The CDR3 spans 14 residues. The V segment lost 4 bases and the J segment 2 bases; nucleotides outside the gene matches: 3.

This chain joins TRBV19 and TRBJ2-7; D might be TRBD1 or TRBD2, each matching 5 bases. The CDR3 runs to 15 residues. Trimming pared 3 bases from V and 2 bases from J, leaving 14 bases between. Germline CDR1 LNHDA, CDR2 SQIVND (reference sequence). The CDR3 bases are TGTGCCAGTAGTATCGGGACGATCAAAACCTACGAGCAGTACTTC. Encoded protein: CASSIGTIKTYEQYF. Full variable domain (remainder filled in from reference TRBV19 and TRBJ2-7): DGGITQSPKYLFRKEGQNVTLSCEQNLNHDAMYWYRQDPGQGLRLIYYSQIVNDFQKGDIAEGYSVSREKKESFPLTVTSAQKNPTAFYLCASSIGTIKTYEQYFGPGTRLTVT.

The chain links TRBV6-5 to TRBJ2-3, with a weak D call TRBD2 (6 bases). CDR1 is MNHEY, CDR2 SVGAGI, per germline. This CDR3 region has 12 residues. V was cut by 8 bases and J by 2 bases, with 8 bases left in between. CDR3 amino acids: CASRGYTDTQYF. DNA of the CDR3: TGTGCCAGCCGGGGGTACACAGATACGCAGTATTTT.

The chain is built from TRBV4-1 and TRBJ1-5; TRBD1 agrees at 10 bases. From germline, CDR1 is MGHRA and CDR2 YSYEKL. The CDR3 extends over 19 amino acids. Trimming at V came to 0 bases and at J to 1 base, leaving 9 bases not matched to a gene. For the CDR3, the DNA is TGCGCCAGCAGCCAAGATTGGGCCCGACAGGGGGCAAGCAATCAGCCCCAGCATTTT. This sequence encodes CASSQDWARQGASNQPQHF.

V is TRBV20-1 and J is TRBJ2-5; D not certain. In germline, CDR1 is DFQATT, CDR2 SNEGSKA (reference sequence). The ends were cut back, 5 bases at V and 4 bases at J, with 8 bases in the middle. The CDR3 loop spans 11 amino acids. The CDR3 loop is CSALPGETQYF. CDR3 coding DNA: TGCAGTGCTCTTCCAGGAGAGACCCAGTACTTC.

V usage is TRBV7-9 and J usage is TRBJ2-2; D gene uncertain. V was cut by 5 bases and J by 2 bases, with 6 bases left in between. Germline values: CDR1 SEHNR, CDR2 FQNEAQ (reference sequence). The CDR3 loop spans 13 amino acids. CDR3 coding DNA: TGTGCCAGCAGCCTCTTCAACACCGGGGAGCTGTTTTTT. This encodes CASSLFNTGELFF.

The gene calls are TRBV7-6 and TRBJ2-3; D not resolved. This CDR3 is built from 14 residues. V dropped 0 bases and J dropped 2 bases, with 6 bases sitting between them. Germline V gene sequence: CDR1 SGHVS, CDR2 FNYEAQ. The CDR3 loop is CASSLAGITDTQYF. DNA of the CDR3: TGTGCCAGCAGCTTAGCGGGGATCACAGATACGCAGTATTTT.

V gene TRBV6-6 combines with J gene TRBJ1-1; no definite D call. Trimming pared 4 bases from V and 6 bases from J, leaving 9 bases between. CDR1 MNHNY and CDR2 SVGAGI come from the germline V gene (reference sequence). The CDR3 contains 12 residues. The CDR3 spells CASSSRIAEAFF. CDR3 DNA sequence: TGTGCCAGCAGTTCCAGGATCGCTGAAGCTTTCTTT.

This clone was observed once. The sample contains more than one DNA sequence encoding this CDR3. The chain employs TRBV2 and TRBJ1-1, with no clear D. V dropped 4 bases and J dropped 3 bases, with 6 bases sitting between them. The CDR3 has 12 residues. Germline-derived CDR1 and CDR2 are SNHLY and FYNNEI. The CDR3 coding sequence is TGTGCCAGCAGTGGGCAGTACACTGAAGCTTTCTTT. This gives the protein CASSGQYTEAFF.

CDR3 bases: TGTGCCAGCAGCGCCGGTTTGGGTGAGCAGTTCTTC. It specifies CASSAGLGEQFF. The chain uses TRBV9 and TRBJ2-1; D gene unclear. Germline CDR1 SGDLS, CDR2 YYNGEE. The CDR3 contains 12 residues. Trimming left V 3 bases short and J 9 bases short, with 10 bases between.

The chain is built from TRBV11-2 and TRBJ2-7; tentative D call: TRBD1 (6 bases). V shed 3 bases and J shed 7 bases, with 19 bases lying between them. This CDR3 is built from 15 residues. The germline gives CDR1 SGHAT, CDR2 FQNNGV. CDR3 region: CASSFVTGSPGEQYF. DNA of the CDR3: TGTGCCAGCAGCTTTGTGACAGGTTCCCCCGGAGAGCAGTACTTC. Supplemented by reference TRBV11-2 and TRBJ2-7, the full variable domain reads EAGVAQSPRYKIIEKRQSVAFWCNPISGHATLYWYQQILGQGPKLLIQFQNNGVVDDSQLPKDRFSAERLKGVDSTLKIQPAKLEDSAVYLCASSFVTGSPGEQYFGPGTRLTVT.

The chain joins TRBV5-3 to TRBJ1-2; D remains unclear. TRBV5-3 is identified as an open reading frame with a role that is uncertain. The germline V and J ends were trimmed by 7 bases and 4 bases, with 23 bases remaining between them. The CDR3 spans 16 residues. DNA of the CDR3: TGTGCCAGACACCTGTTAATGGTGAGAAAGACCTATGGCTACACCTTC. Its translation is CARHLLMVRKTYGYTF.

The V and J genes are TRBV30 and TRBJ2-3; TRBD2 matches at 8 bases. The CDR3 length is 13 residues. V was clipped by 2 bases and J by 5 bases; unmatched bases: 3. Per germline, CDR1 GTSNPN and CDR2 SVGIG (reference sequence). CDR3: CAWSQRGGDTQYF. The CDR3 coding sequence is TGTGCCTGGAGTCAACGGGGGGGAGATACGCAGTATTTT.

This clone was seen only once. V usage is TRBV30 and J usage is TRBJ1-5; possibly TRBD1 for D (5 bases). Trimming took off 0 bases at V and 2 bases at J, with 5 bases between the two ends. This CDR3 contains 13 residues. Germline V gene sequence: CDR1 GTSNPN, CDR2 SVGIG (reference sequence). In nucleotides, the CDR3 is TGTGCCTGGAGTGTACAGGGCAATCAGCCCCAGCATTTT. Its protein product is CAWSVQGNQPQHF.

The CDR3 region is CASSQAPGTGPGRASYEQYF. The CDR3 coding sequence is TGCGCCAGCAGCCAAGCCCCCGGGACAGGCCCTGGTAGGGCCTCCTACGAGCAGTACTTC. This chain uses TRBV4-1 with TRBJ2-5; 8 bases align to TRBD1. The assigned J gene may be wrong: the sequence end matches TRBJ2-7 better. The CDR3 runs 20 residues. Germline CDR1 reads MGHRA; CDR2 reads YSYEKL.